This is a list of T cell receptor beta chains from one sample in a study of persistence of HIV-infected CD4 T cells. These TCRs' antigens remain unknown. Sequenced by immunoSEQ multiplex PCR; TCRdb stores in-frame clones only, minus some. The sample carries tens of thousands of clones, over 65% recorded once. The source material was CD4+ T cells sorted from PBMCs after roughly 17-hour stimulation, sampled from a patient who received antiretroviral therapy. The receptors stem from an adult man with HIV who was CMV-seropositive. The CDR3 runs from the conserved cysteine through the conserved F or W. The order of the fields is V gene, clone size, J gene, CDR3 length, D gene, CDR3 DNA, CDR3 protein. A D gene is named only where the DNA matches it firmly. Expanded clones get a size class; other rows say once, few or many, or leave the size out.

TRBV6-2/TRBV6-3,NA,TRBJ2-7,16,TRBD2,TGTGCCAGCAGCGGCCCCCTAGCGGGGTACTCCTACGAGCAGTACTTC,CASSGPLAGYSYEQYF
TRBV5-1,NA,TRBJ1-3,14,TRBD1,TGCGCCAGCAGGGGACAGTTTGCTGGAAACACCATATATTTT,CASRGQFAGNTIYF
TRBV2,NA,TRBJ2-7,14,NA,TGTGCCAGCAGTGATGGACAAATCTCCTACGAGCAGTACTTC,CASSDGQISYEQYF
TRBV6-1,few,TRBJ1-2,17,NA,TGTGCCAGCAGTGAAGCCGGGGGGCGGAGTTATTGGTCTGGCTACACCTTC,CASSEAGGRSYWSGYTF
TRBV27,NA,TRBJ1-1,14,NA,TGTGCCAGCAGCTTCGGACGATTTAACACTGAAGCTTTCTTT,CASSFGRFNTEAFF
TRBV7-9,NA,TRBJ1-5,14,NA,TGTGCCAGCAGCTTAGGGGGGCTTAGTCAGCCCCAGCATTTT,CASSLGGLSQPQHF
TRBV5-1,NA,TRBJ1-2,14,TRBD1,TGCGCCAGCAGCCCCCAGGGGGCGACATATGGCTACACCTTC,CASSPQGATYGYTF
TRBV3-1/TRBV3-2,NA,TRBJ2-7,14,NA,TGTGCCAGCAGCCAAGATTTAGGGGCCAACCAAGGGACGTTC,CASSQDLGANQGTF
TRBV28,NA,TRBJ2-1,11,NA,TGTGCCAGCAGTCCGACGGAGGAGCAGTTCTTC,CASSPTEEQFF
TRBV24-1,NA,TRBJ2-2,14,NA,TGTGCCACCAGTGATTTGGGTTCCACCGGGGAGCTGTTTTTT,CATSDLGSTGELFF
TRBV3-1/TRBV3-2,NA,TRBJ1-6,15,TRBD1,TGTGCCAGCAGCCCGACGACAGGGGGCAATTCACCCCTCCACTTT,CASSPTTGGNSPLHF
TRBV10-2,NA,TRBJ2-4,17,TRBD2,TGCGCCAGCAGTGAGTCTAGCGGGGGGACTGGCAAAAACATTCAGTACTTC,CASSESSGGTGKNIQYF
TRBV18,NA,TRBJ2-7,15,TRBD1,TGTGCCAGCCGACCCGGGACAGGGGTTACCTACGAGCAGTACTTC,CASRPGTGVTYEQYF
TRBV7-3,NA,TRBJ2-3,16,TRBD1,TGTGCCAGCAGCGGACAGGGGCGACCTAGCACAGATACGCAGTATTTT,CASSGQGRPSTDTQYF
TRBV29-1,NA,TRBJ2-5,12,TRBD1,TGCAGCGGACGGACAGGGGGCGAGACCCAGTACTTC,CSGRTGGETQYF
TRBV3-1/TRBV3-2,few,TRBJ1-4,15,NA,TGTGCCAGCAGCCAAGAGCCCAGCCTTAATGAAAAACTGTTTTTT,CASSQEPSLNEKLFF
TRBV7-9,NA,TRBJ1-1,13,NA,TGTGCCAGCAGCTTAGGGGCAGGGACTGAAGCTTTCTTT,CASSLGAGTEAFF
TRBV5-1,NA,TRBJ1-6,15,NA,TGCGCCAGCAGCTTGTCGGCAGGGAGTAATTCACCCCTCCACTTT,CASSLSAGSNSPLHF
TRBV20-1,NA,TRBJ2-3,10,NA,TGCAGTGCTTTTTCAGATACGCAGTATTTT,CSAFSDTQYF
TRBV12-3/TRBV12-4,NA,TRBJ2-3,11,NA,TGTGCCAGCAGTCGAACAGATACGCAGTATTTT,CASSRTDTQYF
TRBV5-1,NA,TRBJ2-7,15,TRBD2,TGCGCCAGCAGCGCAAGCGGGGGAGCTCAATACGAGCAGTACTTC,CASSASGGAQYEQYF
TRBV5-1,NA,TRBJ2-3,14,TRBD2,TGCGCCAGCAGCGTTGGGACTAGCGGGAGCTGGCAGTATTTT,CASSVGTSGSWQYF
TRBV6-5,few,TRBJ1-1,14,TRBD1,TGTGCCAGCAGTTACGGGGGACAGTTGAAGAATTCAGCCTGG,CASSYGGQLKNSAW
TRBV5-4,NA,TRBJ2-2,16,NA,TGTGCCAGCAGCCACTACAGGGATAGGAACACCGGGGAGCTGTTTTTT,CASSHYRDRNTGELFF
TRBV2,NA,TRBJ1-5,14,NA,TGTGCCAGCAGAATAACAGGGAAATCGGGGCCCCAGCATTTT,CASRITGKSGPQHF
TRBV15,NA,TRBJ2-3,12,NA,TGTGCCACCAGCAGGGTAACAGATACGCAGTATTTT,CATSRVTDTQYF
TRBV3-1/TRBV3-2,medium-sized,TRBJ2-2,12,NA,TGTGCCAGCGGAAGGAACACCGGGGAGCTGTTTTTT,CASGRNTGELFF
TRBV29-1,NA,TRBJ2-6,13,NA,TGCAGCGTTGAGGACTCTGGGGCCAACGTCCTGACTTTC,CSVEDSGANVLTF
TRBV2,medium-sized,TRBJ2-1,17,TRBD2,TGTGCCAGCAGTCCCCGGACTAGCGGGGGGGCCTACAATGAGCAGTTCTTC,CASSPRTSGGAYNEQFF
TRBV3-1/TRBV3-2,NA,TRBJ2-1,16,TRBD1,TGTGCCAGCAGCCAAGTCTACAGGGGCTCCTACAATGAGCAGTTCTTC,CASSQVYRGSYNEQFF
TRBV5-1,once,TRBJ1-1,15,NA,TGCGCCAGCAGCTTGGCCCGTAGGGGCCATGAAGTGGCTTTCTTT,CASSLARRGHEVAFF
TRBV9,NA,TRBJ2-3,15,TRBD2,TGTGCCAGCAGCGTAGGTAGCGGGAGAGTAGATACGCAGTATTTT,CASSVGSGRVDTQYF
TRBV24-1,NA,TRBJ2-3,18,TRBD1,TGTGCCACCGGTGACCCGGGACAGGGGGCCACGGGCGCAGATACGCAGTATTTT,CATGDPGQGATGADTQYF
TRBV11-3,NA,TRBJ2-3,16,TRBD2,TGTGCCAGCAGCCCTGGGACTAGCGGACTCACAGATACGCAGTATTTT,CASSPGTSGLTDTQYF
TRBV5-3,NA,TRBJ2-7,14,NA,TGTGCCAGAAGCTCAGGGGGGTACATATACGAGCAGTACTTC,CARSSGGYIYEQYF
TRBV5-1,once,TRBJ2-2,14,NA,TGCGCCAGCAGCTTGGGGACAGAAGGCGGGGAGCTGTTTTTT,CASSLGTEGGELFF
TRBV6-1,NA,TRBJ1-2,16,NA,TGTGCCAGCAGTGTCAATCCAATGAGTATTCACTATGGCTACACCTTC,CASSVNPMSIHYGYTF
TRBV7-6,NA,TRBJ1-1,17,NA,TGTGCCAGCAGCGACCGGGGAGGGGGGGGCATCAACACTGAAGCTTTCTTT,CASSDRGGGGINTEAFF
TRBV23-1,NA,TRBJ2-7,15,TRBD1,TGCGCCAGCAGTTTCTGGACAGGGAGACTTATTGAGCAGTACTTC,CASSFWTGRLIEQYF
TRBV7-9,NA,TRBJ2-2,15,NA,TGTGCCAGCAGCTTAGGGGCCCCGGGTACCGGGGAGCTGTTTTTT,CASSLGAPGTGELFF